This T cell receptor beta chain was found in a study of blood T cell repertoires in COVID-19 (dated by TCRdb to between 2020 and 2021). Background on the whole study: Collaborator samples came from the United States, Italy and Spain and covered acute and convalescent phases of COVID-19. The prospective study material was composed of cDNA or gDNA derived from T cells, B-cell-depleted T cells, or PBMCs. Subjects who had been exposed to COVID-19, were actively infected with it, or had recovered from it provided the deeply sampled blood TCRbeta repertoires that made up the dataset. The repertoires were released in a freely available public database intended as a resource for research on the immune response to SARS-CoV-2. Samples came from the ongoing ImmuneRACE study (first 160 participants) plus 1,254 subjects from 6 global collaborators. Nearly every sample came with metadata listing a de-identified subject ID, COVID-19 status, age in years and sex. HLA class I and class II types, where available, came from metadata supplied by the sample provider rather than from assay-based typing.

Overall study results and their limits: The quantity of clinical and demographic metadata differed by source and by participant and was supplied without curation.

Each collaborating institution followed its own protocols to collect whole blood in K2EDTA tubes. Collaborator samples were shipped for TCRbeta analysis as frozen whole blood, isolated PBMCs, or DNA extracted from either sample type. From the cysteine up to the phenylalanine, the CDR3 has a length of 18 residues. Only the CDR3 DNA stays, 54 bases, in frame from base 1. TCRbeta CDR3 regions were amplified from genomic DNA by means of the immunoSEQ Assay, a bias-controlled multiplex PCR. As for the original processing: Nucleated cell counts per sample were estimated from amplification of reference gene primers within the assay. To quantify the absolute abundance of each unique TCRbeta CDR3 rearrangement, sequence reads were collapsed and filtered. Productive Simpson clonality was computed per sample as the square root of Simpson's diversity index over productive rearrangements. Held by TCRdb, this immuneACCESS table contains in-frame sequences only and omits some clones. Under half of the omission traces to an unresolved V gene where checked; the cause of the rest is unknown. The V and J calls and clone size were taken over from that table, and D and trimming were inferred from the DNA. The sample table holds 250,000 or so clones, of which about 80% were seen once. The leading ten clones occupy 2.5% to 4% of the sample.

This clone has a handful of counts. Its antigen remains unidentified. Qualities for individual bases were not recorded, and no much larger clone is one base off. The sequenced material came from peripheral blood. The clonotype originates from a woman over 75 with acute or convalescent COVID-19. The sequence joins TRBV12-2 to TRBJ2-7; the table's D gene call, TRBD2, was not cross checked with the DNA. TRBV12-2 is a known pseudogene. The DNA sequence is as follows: TGTGCAAGTCGCTTAGCGGGGACTAGCGGGAGGGCCTCCTACGAGCAGTACTTC. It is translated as CASRLAGTSGRASYEQYF.